The entry that follows covers one T cell receptor (beta chain) sequence. As yet, its antigen is unknown. The ends were cut back, 7 bases at V and 3 bases at J, with 12 bases in the middle. Germline CDR1 and CDR2: SGHTA and FQGNSA. This CDR3 is 13 amino acids long. The data stem from a study of cytomegalovirus exposure and HLA in healthy donors. Study-level information: An early data release held 79 million or so unique TCRs from HLA-typed donors. Study results and caveats: A list of approximately 160 TCR beta chains associated with cytomegalovirus was given.

The primer mix had 60 Vbeta and 13 Jbeta primers. Sequencing used immunoSEQ multiplex PCR; TCRdb keeps in-frame clones, though not all of them. Seen in this sample are 190,000 or so clones; the ten most common clones hold roughly 0.7%. Sequenced sample: PBMCs. The V gene is TRBV7-2, the J gene TRBJ2-5; TRBD2 might be the D (5 bases). This clonotype originated in a boy aged 5-17 years in good health and CMV-seronegative. CDR3 loop: CASTSYGEETQYF. DNA of the CDR3: TGTGCCAGCACCTCTTACGGGGAAGAGACCCAGTACTTC.